Listed below are T cell receptor beta chains from one sample, sequenced in a study of T-cell memory formation after mild COVID-19. TCRdb recomputed calls from the 5' RACE reads with MiXCR, one row per CDR3 protein. The sample carries around 500,000 distinct CDR3 sequences, roughly 18% recorded once. The specimen was PBMCs or a T cell subset sorted from them (not recorded which). These receptors were taken from an adult woman who had mild COVID-19 (a few samples of this study predate the infection). Cell type and time point are not known. CDR3s include the opening cysteine and the closing phenylalanine or tryptophan. The D gene is left open where the match is weak. Clone sizes are given selectively: once, few, many, or a class where the clone is expanded.

j_call	v_call	d_call	clone_size	cdr3_nt	cdr3_aa
TRBJ2-2	TRBV23-1	TRBD1	.	TGCGCCAGCAGGTCTAGGGGACAGTCCAACACCGGGGAGCTGTTTTTT	CASRSRGQSNTGELFF
TRBJ2-5	TRBV20-1	.	many	TGCAGTGCTAGACCTTTAGGGGGAGGAGAGACCCAGTACTTC	CSARPLGGGETQYF
TRBJ2-7	TRBV5-1	.	few	TGCGCCAGCAGCCAACGGGGCACCAGCTCCTACGAGCAGTACTTC	CASSQRGTSSYEQYF
TRBJ2-3	TRBV10-3	.	.	TGTGCCATCAGTGAGGGTAGACAAGCCGATACGCAGTATTTT	CAISEGRQADTQYF
TRBJ2-1	TRBV7-6	.	.	TGTGCCAGCAGCTCCACAGGGTTAGCCTACAATGAGCAGTTCTTC	CASSSTGLAYNEQFF
TRBJ2-1	TRBV5-4	.	.	TGTGCCAGCAGCTTGGAGGATCCTGAGCAGTTCTTC	CASSLEDPEQFF
TRBJ2-7	TRBV7-9	.	few	TGTGCCAGCAGCTTAGTTGTGGGGGCGCCCGAGCAGTACTTC	CASSLVVGAPEQYF
TRBJ2-7	TRBV20-1	TRBD2	.	TGCAGTGCTAGGGGAGACGTTGTCAGCGGGACCCTCGAGCAGTACTTC	CSARGDVVSGTLEQYF
TRBJ2-1	TRBV24-1	.	many	TGTGCCACCAGTGAGGAAAACAATGAGCAGTTCTTC	CATSEENNEQFF
TRBJ1-2	TRBV3-1	.	few	TGTGCCAGCAGCCAAGTTGGACAGTCTGTAAGCTACACCTTC	CASSQVGQSVSYTF
TRBJ2-2	TRBV7-3	.	.	TGTGCCAGCAGCTTGGCGGAGTTCGGGGAGCTGTTTTTT	CASSLAEFGELFF
TRBJ2-3	TRBV18	.	.	TGTGCCACACATATTAGCAGCACAGATACGCAGTATTTT	CATHISSTDTQYF
TRBJ1-2	TRBV20-1	TRBD1	.	TGCAGTGCTAAGGACAGGGAAAATGGCTATGGCTACACCTTC	CSAKDRENGYGYTF
TRBJ1-1	TRBV7-2	.	.	TGTGCCAGCAGCCCCACCAGAACGAACACTGAAGCTTTCTTT	CASSPTRTNTEAFF
TRBJ1-1	TRBV29-1	.	few	TGCAGCGTTGAGCAGAGCCTAAACACTGAAGCTTTCTTT	CSVEQSLNTEAFF
TRBJ2-3	TRBV5-1	TRBD1	.	TGCGCCAGCAGCGTAGGACAGGCCCCAAGGGATACGCAGTATTTT	CASSVGQAPRDTQYF
TRBJ2-1	TRBV29-1	.	few	TGCAGCGTACAGACAGGCTACAATGAGCAGTTCTTC	CSVQTGYNEQFF
TRBJ1-6	TRBV9	.	many	TGTGCCAGCAGCCCCAGAGTGGAAGCGAATTCACCCCTCCACTTT	CASSPRVEANSPLHF
TRBJ2-7	TRBV7-9	.	.	TGTGCCAGCAGCTCCTACGACAGTTCCTACGAGCAGTACTTC	CASSSYDSSYEQYF
TRBJ1-6	TRBV5-1	.	.	TGCGCCAGCAGCTTGGAGGCAGGACTAAAGTCACCCCTCCACTTT	CASSLEAGLKSPLHF
TRBJ2-6	TRBV7-8	.	.	TGTGCCAGCAGCCAACAGGTCTCTGGGGCCAACGTCCTGACTTTC	CASSQQVSGANVLTF
TRBJ2-7	TRBV6-5	.	few	TGTGCCAGCAGTTACGCCGGGCCGAGGTACGAGCAGTACTTC	CASSYAGPRYEQYF
TRBJ1-3	TRBV5-1	.	.	TGCGCCAGCAGCGCCTCTGTTACAGGCAACTCTGGAAACACCATATATTTT	CASSASVTGNSGNTIYF
TRBJ1-1	TRBV3-1	TRBD1	.	TGTGCCAGCAGCCAAGATCGACAGGGGTGGACTGAAGCTTTCTTT	CASSQDRQGWTEAFF
TRBJ1-5	TRBV5-6	.	few	TGTGCCAGCAGCTCCCGACGGATTAATAGCAATCAGCCCCAGCATTTT	CASSSRRINSNQPQHF
TRBJ2-3	TRBV5-1	.	.	TGCGCCAGTTACTGGCGCGAGACTAGCACAGATACGCAGTATTTT	CASYWRETSTDTQYF
TRBJ1-6	TRBV12-3/TRBV12-4	TRBD1	.	TGTGCCAGCAGGCGTACAGGGGGGAATTCACCCCTCCACTTT	CASRRTGGNSPLHF
TRBJ2-2	TRBV27	.	few	TGTGCCAGCAGTTTATCGATTCTCATGGCCGGGGAGCTGTTTTTT	CASSLSILMAGELFF
TRBJ2-7	TRBV7-9	TRBD1	few	TGTGCCAGCAGCCCTGGACAGGGGACTACCTACGAGCAGTACTTC	CASSPGQGTTYEQYF
TRBJ1-1	TRBV11-3	.	.	TGTGCCAGCAGCTTGGAAAACAGCTTGAACACTGAAGCTTTCTTT	CASSLENSLNTEAFF
TRBJ1-3	TRBV12-3/TRBV12-4	.	many	TGTGCCAGCAGTCCCCAGGGGTCGCAGGGGAACACCATATATTTT	CASSPQGSQGNTIYF
TRBJ2-1	TRBV2	TRBD1	few	TGTGCCAGCAAAGGACAGGGTTACAATGAGCAGTTCTTC	CASKGQGYNEQFF
TRBJ1-1	TRBV7-9	.	few	TGTGCCAGCAGGGGGGCAGAAACAAACACTGAAGCTTTCTTT	CASRGAETNTEAFF
TRBJ2-1	TRBV7-2	.	.	TGTGCCAGCGGCAGGCGGAATGAGCAGTTCTTC	CASGRRNEQFF
TRBJ2-3	TRBV20-1	.	few	TGCAGTGCTCGGGGTGGGGGGCTAAGCACAGATACGCAGTATTTT	CSARGGGLSTDTQYF
TRBJ2-7	TRBV7-3	.	few	TGTGCCAGCAGCTTAATGGCGGCAGGTCCCTACGAGCAGTACTTC	CASSLMAAGPYEQYF
TRBJ1-2	TRBV3-1	TRBD1	few	TGTGCCAGCAGCCAGGGGACAGGGGGATTTGGCTATGGCTACACCTTC	CASSQGTGGFGYGYTF
TRBJ1-1	TRBV19	TRBD1	few	TGTGCCAGTAGTGGCCACAGGGGTGGCACTGAAGCTTTCTTT	CASSGHRGGTEAFF
TRBJ2-2	TRBV7-6	TRBD1	.	TGTGCCAGCAGATATACAGGGGGCGCGGACACCGGGGAGCTGTTTTTT	CASRYTGGADTGELFF
TRBJ1-1	TRBV19	TRBD1	.	TGTGCCAGTCGGGCGGGACAGGATCGGTCTGAAGCTTTCTTT	CASRAGQDRSEAFF
TRBJ2-1	TRBV29-1	.	.	TGCAGCGTTGAAAACGGGGCCGGGAGGTTCTTC	CSVENGAGRFF
TRBJ2-7	TRBV18	TRBD1	.	TGTGCCAGCTCACCTCCCACAGGGGGGTCCTACGAGCAGTACTTC	CASSPPTGGSYEQYF
TRBJ2-1	TRBV12-3/TRBV12-4	.	few	TGTGCCAGCAGTTTCATTAGGACGAGTGAGCAGTTCTTC	CASSFIRTSEQFF
TRBJ2-1	TRBV25-1	.	.	TGTGCCAGCAGTGAATACCAGTCTTACAATGAGCAGTTCTTC	CASSEYQSYNEQFF
TRBJ2-1	TRBV12-3/TRBV12-4	.	many	TGTGCCAGCAAAATCGACTGGCGGGTCTCCTACAATGAGCAGTTCTTC	CASKIDWRVSYNEQFF
TRBJ2-1	TRBV5-1	.	few	TGCGCCAGCAGCTTGGGACCAGCGGGCTACAATGAGCAGTTCTTC	CASSLGPAGYNEQFF
TRBJ1-5	TRBV3-1	.	once	TGTGCCAGCAGCCAACTCAATCAGCCCCAGCATTTT	CASSQLNQPQHF
TRBJ2-7	TRBV19	TRBD2	.	TGTGCCAGTAGTATAGCGGCGGGGGTTGGCTACGAGCAGTACTTC	CASSIAAGVGYEQYF